A single sample gave rise to the 20 T cell receptor beta chains below, sequenced in a study of glioma-infiltrating T cells after dendritic cell vaccination. The table came from immunoSEQ multiplex PCR; TCRdb's copy has only in-frame clones and leaves some out. The sample includes 100,000 or so clones, around 87% seen only once; the top ten take around 2.6%. As to time point: after dendritic cell vaccination, including at tumor progression/relapse. This sample comprised blood, obtained after dendritic cell vaccination. The receptors originated from a human donor with glioblastoma.

A single count supports this clone. This chain links TRBV10-3 with TRBJ2-2; 8 bases are a match to TRBD1. Looked up from germline, CDR1 is ENHRY and CDR2 is SYGVKD. V trimming: 2 bases; J trimming: 4 bases; junction bases outside the gene matches: 3. This CDR3 spans 15 amino acids. The CDR3 spells CAISEVRGPTGELFF. Written as DNA, the CDR3 is TGTGCCATCAGTGAGGTCAGGGGGCCCACCGGGGAGCTGTTTTTT.

About this clone itself: This sample includes further DNA sequences coding for the same CDR3. The chain employs TRBV11-2 and TRBJ1-1; D uncertain. This CDR3 has 14 residues. The germline CDR1 and CDR2 sequences are SGHAT and FQNNGV. V lost 2 bases and J 1 base, leaving 8 bases between the germline ends. The CDR3 is CASSLRRGNTEAFF. CDR3 nucleotide sequence: TGTGCCAGCAGCTTAAGAAGAGGGAACACTGAAGCTTTCTTT.

The chain uses TRBV2 and TRBJ2-5; 7 bases align to TRBD2. V trimming: 7 bases; J trimming: 2 bases; junction bases outside the gene matches: 7. The V gene's germline CDR1 is SNHLY and CDR2 FYNNEI. This CDR3 is built from 14 residues. The DNA of the CDR3 is TGTGCCAGCACGTTCGGGGGAGGGCAAGAGACCCAGTACTTC. Translated, it gives CASTFGGGQETQYF. The whole variable domain, filled in from reference TRBV2 and TRBJ2-5, reads EPEVTQTPSHQVTQMGQEVILRCVPISNHLYFYWYRQILGQKVEFLVSFYNNEISEKSEIFDDQFSVERPDGSNFTLKIRSTKLEDSAMYFCASTFGGGQETQYFGPGTRLLVL.

The gene calls are TRBV11-3 and TRBJ2-7, with 10 bases lining up with TRBD1. V shed 1 base, J shed 6 bases, and the junction held 6 bases outside the gene matches. The CDR3 has 15 residues. The V gene's germline CDR1 is SGHNT and CDR2 YENEEA. CDR3 region: CASSLVGTGVGEQYF. CDR3 nucleotides: TGTGCCAGCAGCTTAGTCGGGACAGGGGTCGGCGAGCAGTACTTC.

Concerning this clone itself: Other DNA sequences within the sample encode an identical CDR3. V usage is TRBV5-1 and J usage is TRBJ2-7, with D tentatively TRBD2 (6 bases). V shed 4 bases and J shed 3 bases, with 8 bases lying between them. CDR1 is SGHRS and CDR2 is YFSETQ in the germline V gene. This CDR3 has 12 amino acids. Here the CDR3 reads CASSRDFYEQYF. The DNA for the CDR3 is TGCGCCAGCAGCAGGGACTTCTACGAGCAGTACTTC.

The rearrangement uses TRBV7-9 and TRBJ2-3; no clear D gene. The CDR3 is 15 amino acids. V dropped 0 bases and J dropped 0 bases, with 7 bases sitting between them. Germline V gene sequence: CDR1 SEHNR, CDR2 FQNEAQ (reference sequence). CDR3 bases: TGTGCCAGCAGCTTAGCTTATACTAGCACAGATACGCAGTATTTT. This gives the protein CASSLAYTSTDTQYF.

The chain has TRBV2 and TRBJ1-1; 8 nucleotides agree with TRBD1. Germline CDR1 SNHLY, CDR2 FYNNEI. V lost 0 bases and J lost 11; bases outside the gene matches: 5. The CDR3 loop spans 13 amino acids. The CDR3 region is CASSEARQGAAFF. The CDR3 DNA sequence: TGTGCCAGCAGTGAAGCGAGGCAGGGGGCCGCTTTCTTT.

This chain links TRBV19 with TRBJ1-5; 9 nucleotides match TRBD1. The junction had 7 bases not matched to a gene; V was cut back by 5 bases and J by 2 bases. This CDR3 has 16 amino acids. Per germline, CDR1 LNHDA and CDR2 SQIVND (reference sequence). This chain's CDR3 is CASSVTGGWGNQPQHF. CDR3 coding DNA: TGTGCCAGTAGTGTTACAGGGGGCTGGGGCAATCAGCCCCAGCATTTT. The full variable domain, its missing parts supplied by reference TRBV19 and TRBJ1-5, is DGGITQSPKYLFRKEGQNVTLSCEQNLNHDAMYWYRQDPGQGLRLIYYSQIVNDFQKGDIAEGYSVSREKKESFPLTVTSAQKNPTAFYLCASSVTGGWGNQPQHFGDGTRLSIL.

The V gene is TRBV28, the J gene TRBJ1-1, with 7 positions matching TRBD1. The CDR3 covers 13 residues. The germline V gene encodes CDR1 MDHEN and CDR2 SYDVKM. V gave up 7 bases and J gave up 1 base; unmatched junction bases: 3. This chain's CDR3 is CASTQGSNTEAFF. For the CDR3, the DNA is TGTGCCAGCACACAGGGGTCGAACACTGAAGCTTTCTTT.

The J gene is TRBJ2-7, the V gene TRBV7-9; TRBD1 is a possible D gene (5 bases). The ends were cut back, 4 bases at V and 6 bases at J, with 16 bases in the middle. Per germline, CDR1 SEHNR and CDR2 FQNEAQ (reference sequence). The CDR3 contains 14 residues. CDR3 in DNA: TGTGCCAGCAGCTCCTCCCAGGGCAATGGCGAGCAGTACTTC. Its translation: CASSSSQGNGEQYF. The variable domain in full, with the rest retrieved from reference TRBV7-9 and TRBJ2-7, is DTGVSQNPRHKITKRGQNVTFRCDPISEHNRLYWYRQTLGQGPEFLTYFQNEAQLEKSRLLSDRFSAERPKGSFSTLEIQRTEQGDSAMYLCASSSSQGNGEQYFGPGTRLTVT.

The chain uses TRBV5-4 and TRBJ2-1; the match to TRBD2 covers 8 bases. CDR1 SGHNT and CDR2 YYREEE come from the germline V gene (reference sequence). V dropped 4 bases and J dropped 9; count of bases not matched to a gene: 12. The CDR3 totals 15 residues. For the CDR3, the DNA is TGTGCCAGCAGCCCTCCCGGGACTAGAATATCTGAGCAGTTCTTC. Its translation is CASSPPGTRISEQFF.

The chain carries TRBV27 and TRBJ2-1; 9 bases match TRBD1. Per the germline V gene, CDR1 is MNHEY and CDR2 is SMNVEV (reference sequence). This CDR3 has 14 residues. J was trimmed by 7 bases and V by 10 bases; bases with no gene match: 11. The CDR3 sequence: CATQSGQGRNEQFF. The DNA of the CDR3 is TGTGCCACCCAATCGGGACAGGGAAGAAATGAGCAGTTCTTC.

The chain carries TRBV7-9 and TRBJ2-1; 7 bases are shared with TRBD1. Looked up from germline, CDR1 is SEHNR and CDR2 is FQNEAQ (reference sequence). After removal of 5 bases from V and 0 bases from J, the junction contained 4 bases not matched to a gene. The CDR3 is made up of 15 amino acids. The CDR3 is CASSGTESSYNEQFF. CDR3 nucleotide sequence: TGTGCCAGCAGCGGGACAGAGAGCTCCTACAATGAGCAGTTCTTC.

The V call is TRBV15, the J call TRBJ2-6; D is perhaps TRBD2 (6 bases). Germline CDR1 is LNHNV and CDR2 is YYDKDF (reference sequence). The CDR3 sequence is 15 residues long. With 3 bases removed from V and 4 bases from J, the gap between germline ends came to 10 bases. CDR3 in amino acids: CATSSGGSGANVLTF. CDR3 coding DNA: TGTGCCACCAGCAGTGGAGGGTCCGGGGCCAACGTCCTGACTTTC.

The V gene is TRBV5-4, the J gene TRBJ2-7; 7 nucleotides align to TRBD2. The CDR3 runs to 15 residues. Per the germline V gene, CDR1 is SGHNT and CDR2 is YYREEE (reference sequence). Trimming took 0 bases from V and 2 from J; bases not matched to a gene: 5. The CDR3 DNA follows: TGTGCCAGCAGCTTGGATCCGGGGGGACCCTACGAGCAGTACTTC. Its translation is CASSLDPGGPYEQYF.

The chain links TRBV5-1 to TRBJ1-1; tentatively, D is TRBD1 (5 bases). V was clipped by 0 bases and J by 3 bases, with 15 bases between them. The CDR3 length is 16 residues. Germline V CDR1 and CDR2: SGHRS, YFSETQ. CDR3: CASSLDGRAVYTEAFF. The CDR3, as DNA: TGCGCCAGCAGCTTGGATGGCAGGGCGGTGTACACTGAAGCTTTCTTT.

This clone is a singleton in its sample. Sequence at one end of the junction differs from germline and may be a read error. The sample holds other DNA sequences that translate to the same CDR3. DNA of the CDR3: TGCAGCGTTGGGGATCCGCGACAGCCCCGCGGGAGTAATTCCCCCCTCCACTTT. Translating it yields CSVGDPRQPRGSNSPLHF. The chain has TRBV29-1 and TRBJ1-6; D might be TRBD1 (5 bases). The CDR3 is 18 amino acids. The V gene's germline CDR1 is SQVTM and CDR2 ANQGSEA.

The chain combines TRBV29-1 with TRBJ2-5; 9 positions match TRBD1. Germline-derived CDR1 and CDR2 are SQVTM and ANQGSEA. V dropped 8 bases and J dropped 2; count of bases not matched to a gene: 3. The CDR3 extends over 12 amino acids. CDR3 loop: CSTGQGQETQYF. The CDR3 DNA is TGCAGCACTGGACAGGGGCAAGAGACCCAGTACTTC. The complete variable domain, with remaining parts taken from reference TRBV29-1 and TRBJ2-5, reads SAVISQKPSRDICQRGTSLTIQCQVDSQVTMMFWYRQQPGQSLTLIATANQGSEATYESGFVIDKFPISRPNLTFSTLTVSNMSPEDSSIYLCSTGQGQETQYFGPGTRLLVL.

CDR3 bases: TGTGCCATCAGTGAGTTGGCGGTAGCGGGGGTTGTAGATACGCAGTATTTT. Its translation: CAISELAVAGVVDTQYF. This chain connects TRBV10-3 to TRBJ2-3; 9 bases are a match to TRBD2. Trimming took 1 base from V and 5 from J; bases not matched to a gene: 10. The CDR3 has 17 residues. CDR1 ENHRY and CDR2 SYGVKD come from the germline V gene.

The chain links TRBV9 to TRBJ2-1; D is possibly TRBD1 (6 bases). V lost 3 bases and J 1 base, leaving 11 bases between the germline ends. Germline values: CDR1 SGDLS, CDR2 YYNGEE. The CDR3 length is 15 residues. The CDR3 DNA reads as TGTGCCAGCAGCGCCACCGGGACATCCTACAATGAGCAGTTCTTC. It encodes CASSATGTSYNEQFF.